The 32 T cell receptor beta chains below were found in one sample sequenced in a study of blood T cell repertoires in COVID-19. Produced via immunoSEQ multiplex PCR; TCRdb's table is partial and in-frame only. The sample holds around 110,000 clones, roughly four fifths seen once. The sample consisted of peripheral blood. These receptors all stem from a man in his 70s with active or convalescent COVID-19.

This chain connects TRBV5-4 to TRBJ2-5; 11 bases align to TRBD2. This CDR3 comprises 15 residues. The germline CDR1 and CDR2 sequences are SGHNT and YYREEE (reference sequence). The trim removed 2 bases at V and 7 bases at J, leaving 7 bases unmatched. Written as DNA, the CDR3 is TGTGCCAGCAGCTTTCCCGGGACTAGCGGTCGGACCCAGTACTTC. Translated, it gives CASSFPGTSGRTQYF. Using reference TRBV5-4 and TRBJ2-5 for the parts outside the CDR3, the full variable domain is ETGVTQSPTHLIKTRGQQVTLRCSSQSGHNTVSWYQQALGQGPQFIFQYYREEENGRGNFPPRFSGLQFPNYSSELNVNALELDDSALYLCASSFPGTSGRTQYFGPGTRLLVL.

V gene TRBV5-4 combines with J gene TRBJ1-3; perhaps TRBD1 as D (6 bases). V was trimmed by 9 bases and J by 0 bases, leaving 13 bases between them. The CDR3 extends over 14 amino acids. Looked up from germline, CDR1 is SGHNT and CDR2 is YYREEE (reference sequence). CDR3 in amino acids: CAMSWGPSGNTIYF. The CDR3 DNA is TGTGCCATGTCGTGGGGGCCCTCTGGAAACACCATATATTTT.

CDR3 loop: CATTWLSTEAFF. In DNA, the CDR3 is TGTGCCACCACATGGTTGTCCACTGAAGCTTTCTTT. The chain has TRBV5-8 and TRBJ1-1; D gene ambiguous. Per germline, CDR1 SGHTS and CDR2 YDEGEE. The length of the CDR3 is 12 residues. Trimming took off 9 bases at V and 4 bases at J, with 13 bases between the two ends.

This chain joins TRBV1 and TRBJ2-1; TRBD2 is the table's D call, not checked against the DNA. TRBV1 is listed as a pseudogene. This CDR3 has 19 amino acids. CDR3 region: CTSSQRSGTSGGAHNEQFF. The DNA of the CDR3 is TGCACCAGCAGCCAACGTTCAGGGACTAGCGGGGGGGCACACAATGAGCAGTTCTTC.

The chain combines TRBV28 with TRBJ2-2, with TRBD2 as a possible D gene (6 bases). Trimming shortened V by 7 bases and J by 8 bases, and 14 bases separated the two germline ends. Germline V lookup: CDR1 MDHEN, CDR2 SYDVKM. This CDR3 has 13 amino acids. CDR3 in DNA: TGTGCCAGCACCAATGGGGGAGGTGGGGAGCTGTTTTTT. Encoded protein: CASTNGGGGELFF.

The gene calls are TRBV15 and TRBJ2-1; a weak D match, TRBD1 (7 bases). The germline V and J ends were trimmed by 0 bases and 5 bases, with 11 bases remaining between them. Per the germline V gene, CDR1 is LNHNV and CDR2 is YYDKDF (reference sequence). This CDR3 spans 15 amino acids. The chain's CDR3 is CATSRDGRGDNEQFF. DNA of the CDR3: TGTGCCACCAGCAGAGATGGCAGGGGGGACAATGAGCAGTTCTTC.

This clone has a single count. This chain links TRBV7-2 with TRBJ2-3; 7 nucleotides agree with TRBD2. CDR1 is SGHTA and CDR2 is FQGNSA in the germline V gene. After removal of 3 bases from V and 2 bases from J, the junction contained 5 bases not matched to a gene. CDR3 size: 15 residues. This CDR3 reads CASSLREPPTDTQYF. In DNA, the CDR3 is TGTGCCAGCAGCTTGCGGGAGCCGCCCACAGATACGCAGTATTTT.

The chain carries TRBV11-3 and TRBJ2-1; TRBD2 is a possible D gene (6 bases). Per germline, CDR1 SGHNT and CDR2 YENEEA. The CDR3 runs 11 residues. Trimming took 2 bases from V and 15 from J, leaving 11 bases between them. The CDR3 DNA is TGTGCCAGCAGCTTACGTGGGGACTGGTTCTTC. It codes for CASSLRGDWFF.

Concerning this clone itself: A far bigger clonotype differs at one base, so this is likely a read error. The chain carries TRBV10-1 and TRBJ2-1; TRBD1 is a possible D gene (6 bases). Trimming took off 8 bases at V and 3 bases at J, with 17 bases between the two ends. Germline-derived CDR1 and CDR2 are WNHNN and SYGVQD (reference sequence). The CDR3 sequence is 15 residues long. The CDR3 loop reads CASCRGGRDYNEQFF. CDR3 sequence (DNA): TGCGCCAGCTGTCGAGGGGGAAGGGACTACAATGAGCAGTTCTTC.

The chain uses TRBV4-2 and TRBJ2-1; D is unclear. Trimming stripped 4 bases from V and 5 bases from J, with 9 bases between. This CDR3 is 13 amino acids long. Germline assignment: CDR1 LGHNA and CDR2 YNFKEQ. CDR3 nucleotides: TGTGCCAGCAGCCCCGCGTCCAACAATGAGCAGTTCTTC. Amino acid sequence: CASSPASNNEQFF.

The CDR3 DNA follows: TGTGCCGGGAGACAGGGGGCAGGTACTGAAGCTTTCTTT. This gives the protein CAGRQGAGTEAFF. The chain uses TRBV6-6 and TRBJ1-1; TRBD1 agrees at 10 bases. This CDR3 has 13 amino acids. Germline CDR1 is MNHNY and CDR2 is SVGAGI (reference sequence). V lost 11 bases to trimming and J lost 5 bases; unmatched junction nucleotides: 8.

V gene TRBV28 combines with J gene TRBJ2-1; 7 nucleotides agree with TRBD2. CDR3 length equals 16 residues. Per germline, CDR1 MDHEN and CDR2 SYDVKM. V lost 7 bases and J lost 2; bases outside the gene matches: 11. The CDR3 nucleotides read TGTGCCAGCACCAACGGGCTAGCGGTAACCTACAATGAGCAGTTCTTC. This translates into CASTNGLAVTYNEQFF. Filled out from reference TRBV28 and TRBJ2-1, the complete variable domain reads DVKVTQSSRYLVKRTGEKVFLECVQDMDHENMFWYRQDPGLGLRLIYFSYDVKMKEKGDIPEGYSVSREKKERFSLILESASTNQTSMYLCASTNGLAVTYNEQFFGPGTRLTVL.

The J gene is TRBJ2-2, the V gene TRBV7-8; 7 bases line up with TRBD2. The CDR3 consists of 15 residues. Germline-derived CDR1 and CDR2 are SGHVS and FQNEAQ. J lost 7 bases, V lost 2 bases, and 7 bases had no gene match. CDR3 nucleotides: TGTGCCAGCAGCTTAAGGGAGGGAGTTGGCGGGGAGCTGTTTTTT. It translates to CASSLREGVGGELFF.

The chain couples TRBV4-3 to TRBJ2-1; D not resolved. This CDR3 contains 16 residues. Germline values: CDR1 LGHNA, CDR2 YSLEER. Trimming stripped 0 bases from V and 0 bases from J, with 9 bases between. The CDR3 here is CASSQDYANSYNEQFF. CDR3 nucleotide sequence: TGCGCCAGCAGCCAAGATTACGCTAACTCCTACAATGAGCAGTTCTTC.

The chain recombines TRBV4-1 with TRBJ2-1; 12 nucleotides match TRBD2. There are 16 residues in the CDR3. The trim removed 2 bases at V and 7 bases at J, leaving 6 bases unmatched. Germline V gives CDR1 MGHRA, CDR2 YSYEKL. The CDR3 sequence is CASSQPLAGGWNEQFF. DNA of the CDR3: TGCGCCAGCAGCCAACCCCTAGCGGGGGGGTGGAATGAGCAGTTCTTC.

This clone came up a few times. The chain combines TRBV7-3 with TRBJ2-3, with D possibly being TRBD1 (5 bases). V lost 2 bases, J lost 3 bases, and 12 bases lay in between. Per germline, CDR1 SGHTA and CDR2 FQGTGA. The CDR3 is 15 amino acids. The CDR3 protein is CASSLQGYGTDTQYF. For the CDR3, the DNA is TGTGCCAGCAGCTTACAGGGATATGGGACAGATACGCAGTATTTT. The entire variable domain, with the rest obtained from reference TRBV7-3 and TRBJ2-3, is as follows: GAGVSQTPSNKVTEKGKYVELRCDPISGHTALYWYRQSLGQGPEFLIYFQGTGAADDSGLPNDRFFAVRPEGSVSTLKIQRTERGDSAVYLCASSLQGYGTDTQYFGPGTRLTVL.

The chain combines TRBV3-1 (or the pseudogene TRBV3-2) with TRBJ1-6, with 8 bases lining up with TRBD1. V lost 4 bases to trimming and J lost 8 bases; unmatched junction nucleotides: 4. Germline CDR1 LGHDT, CDR2 YNNKEL (reference sequence). The CDR3 runs to 14 residues. The CDR3 here is CASSLDRVYSPLHF. The DNA for the CDR3 is TGTGCCAGCAGCCTGGACAGGGTGTATTCACCCCTCCACTTT.

J is TRBJ2-5 and V is TRBV3-1 (or the pseudogene TRBV3-2), with 12 positions matching TRBD2. This CDR3 spans 16 amino acids. Germline values: CDR1 LGHDT, CDR2 YNNKEL (reference sequence). The V segment lost 4 bases and the J segment 2 bases; nucleotides outside the gene matches: 5. The CDR3 region has the DNA TGTGCCAGCAGCCCTAGCGGGGGGGGACGGCAAGAGACCCAGTACTTC. Protein: CASSPSGGGRQETQYF.

The chain carries TRBV5-5 and TRBJ1-6; D uncertain. Trimming stripped 3 bases from V and 0 bases from J, with 16 bases between. The germline V gene encodes CDR1 SGHKS and CDR2 YYEKEE (reference sequence). CDR3 length equals 18 residues. The CDR3: CASSSSGGQSSYNSPLHF. The DNA of the CDR3 is TGTGCCAGCAGCTCCTCAGGAGGCCAGAGCTCCTATAATTCACCCCTCCACTTT.

CDR3: CATRRGSTGELFF. CDR3 in DNA: TGTGCCACCAGAAGGGGGTCCACCGGGGAGCTGTTTTTT. The chain couples TRBV28 to TRBJ2-2; perhaps TRBD1 as D (6 bases). The length of the CDR3 is 13 residues. V was pared by 10 bases and J by 4 bases, with 13 bases between. From germline, CDR1 is MDHEN and CDR2 SYDVKM.

The V and J genes are TRBV13 and TRBJ2-5; 15 nucleotides match TRBD2. Unmatched junction bases numbered 12, after V lost 1 base and J lost 6 bases. The CDR3 loop spans 19 amino acids. Germline lookup yields CDR1 PRHDT and CDR2 FYEKMQ (reference sequence). In DNA form, the CDR3 reads TGTGCCAGCAGCTTAGAGAGGACTAGCGGGAGGGCCAGTATAAAGACCCAGTACTTC. Translating gives CASSLERTSGRASIKTQYF. The whole variable domain, filled in from reference TRBV13 and TRBJ2-5, reads AAGVIQSPRHLIKEKRETATLKCYPIPRHDTVYWYQQGPGQDPQFLISFYEKMQSDKGSIPDRFSAQQFSDYHSELNMSSLELGDSALYFCASSLERTSGRASIKTQYFGPGTRLLVL.

V and J are TRBV7-9 and TRBJ1-1, with TRBD1 matching 9 bases. Germline lookup yields CDR1 SEHNR and CDR2 FQNEAQ (reference sequence). The CDR3 covers 16 residues. J lost 0 bases, V lost 4 bases, and 6 bases had no gene match. This CDR3 is CASSSRTGEMNTEAFF. Here the CDR3 DNA reads TGTGCCAGCAGCTCCCGGACAGGGGAGATGAACACTGAAGCTTTCTTT. Based on the CDR3 plus reference TRBV7-9 and TRBJ1-1, the full variable domain is DTGVSQNPRHKITKRGQNVTFRCDPISEHNRLYWYRQTLGQGPEFLTYFQNEAQLEKSRLLSDRFSAERPKGSFSTLEIQRTEQGDSAMYLCASSSRTGEMNTEAFFGQGTRLTVV.

The rearrangement links TRBV7-2 to TRBJ2-1, with 9 bases matching TRBD1. The CDR3 consists of 15 residues. Germline V gives CDR1 SGHTA, CDR2 FQGNSA. The V and J ends lost 0 bases and 6 bases, in that order; junction bases with no gene match: 3. The CDR3 region is CASSLARDRVNEQFF. DNA of the CDR3: TGTGCCAGCAGCTTAGCGAGGGACAGGGTCAATGAGCAGTTCTTC.

This clone was picked up a small number of times. This chain joins TRBV6-5 and TRBJ1-5; a weak D match, TRBD1 (5 bases). Looked up from germline, CDR1 is MNHEY and CDR2 is SVGAGI. The CDR3 has 12 residues. Trimming pared 8 bases from V and 6 bases from J, leaving 11 bases between. CDR3 bases: TGTGCCAGCGGCTCGACAGTTCAGCCCCAGCATTTT. Protein product: CASGSTVQPQHF.

As DNA, the CDR3 is TGTGCCAGCAGCTTAGCGATCCAGGCTGTCTATGGCTACACCTTC. Translated, it gives CASSLAIQAVYGYTF. The rearrangement uses TRBV7-2 and TRBJ1-2; D remains unclear. Germline loops: CDR1 SGHTA, CDR2 FQGNSA. The CDR3 spans 15 residues. Trimming took 0 bases from V and 4 from J, leaving 12 bases between them.

V and J are TRBV11-2 and TRBJ2-7; 10 nucleotides align to TRBD2. With V trimmed by 4 bases and J by 7 bases, 19 bases remained unmatched. Germline lookup yields CDR1 SGHAT and CDR2 FQNNGV. The CDR3 consists of 18 residues. CDR3 nucleotides: TGTGCCAGCAGCTCCCTACCCCTACTAGCGGGGTCCTCTGAGGAGCAGTACTTC. The encoded protein is CASSSLPLLAGSSEEQYF.

This chain joins TRBV9 and TRBJ2-2; D may be TRBD2 (6 bases). The germline V gene encodes CDR1 SGDLS and CDR2 YYNGEE. The CDR3 is 16 residues long. The V end was cut by 5 bases, the J end by 0 bases, with 14 bases between. Here the CDR3 DNA reads TGTGCCAGCAGGACTGGGGGGAATACGAACACCGGGGAGCTGTTTTTT. It is translated as CASRTGGNTNTGELFF.

V is TRBV6-5 and J is TRBJ1-2; D not resolved. Germline V gene lookup returns CDR1 MNHEY and CDR2 SVGAGI. V lost 4 bases, J lost 2 bases, and 8 bases lay in between. This CDR3 region has 13 residues. The CDR3 DNA reads TGTGCCAGCAGTTCCATACGGAACTATGGCTACACCTTC. Amino acids: CASSSIRNYGYTF.

The V gene is TRBV5-1, the J gene TRBJ1-1, with 11 positions matching TRBD1. The CDR3 length is 12 residues. CDR1 is SGHRS and CDR2 is YFSETQ in the germline V gene. V was clipped by 4 bases and J by 10 bases; unmatched bases: 3. Here the CDR3 reads CASSHGTGGAFF. The CDR3 coding sequence is TGCGCCAGCAGCCACGGGACAGGGGGAGCTTTCTTT.

This clone occurred once. V gene TRBV7-3 combines with J gene TRBJ2-1, with D hard to call. Germline lookup yields CDR1 SGHTA and CDR2 FQGTGA. This CDR3 contains 13 residues. Trimming left V 1 base short and J 3 bases short, with 4 bases between. The CDR3 spells CASSLSSYNEQFF. DNA for the CDR3: TGTGCCAGCAGCTTAAGTAGCTACAATGAGCAGTTCTTC.

This sequence joins TRBV4-3 and TRBJ1-5; 9 bases match TRBD1. This CDR3 is 15 amino acids long. V lost 1 base and J lost 4; bases outside the gene matches: 2. From germline, CDR1 is LGHNA and CDR2 YSLEER. The CDR3 spells CASSQGGQGNQPQHF. The CDR3 nucleotides read TGCGCCAGCAGCCAAGGGGGACAGGGTAATCAGCCCCAGCATTTT.

The J gene is TRBJ1-6, the V gene TRBV6-5; 12 nucleotides align to TRBD1. With 8 bases clipped from V and 8 bases from J, the junction kept 7 bases outside the gene matches. The CDR3 totals 15 residues. Germline assignment: CDR1 MNHEY and CDR2 SVGAGI. The CDR3 spells CASAAGTGGYSPLHF. CDR3 in DNA: TGTGCCAGCGCCGCCGGGACAGGGGGCTATTCACCCCTCCACTTT.